This T cell receptor beta chain was sequenced for a study of T-cell memory formation after mild COVID-19. One entry per CDR3 protein, called by TCRdb with MiXCR from the 5' RACE reads. The repertoire has some 310,000 distinct CDR3 sequences, roughly 20% of them found once; the top ten carry over 20%. This clonotype was seen a few times. The CDR3 totals 17 residues. Per the germline V gene, CDR1 is SGHTA and CDR2 is FQGTGA. J gave up 6 bases and V 5 bases, and 15 bases lay outside the gene matches. Sequenced sample: PBMCs or a T cell subset sorted from them (not recorded which). The V call is TRBV7-3, the J call TRBJ2-2; 7 bases map to TRBD2. This receptor was identified in a man between 18 and 29 years old who had mild COVID-19 (a few samples of this study predate the infection). Cell type and time point are not known. The CDR3 loop reads CASSRPGGTRSAGELFF. DNA of the CDR3: TGTGCCAGCAGCCGGCCGGGGGGAACACGCAGCGCCGGGGAGCTGTTTTTT.